This entry features one T cell receptor (beta chain) sequence. This record belongs to a study of blood T cell repertoires in COVID-19. Assay used: immunoSEQ multiplex PCR; TCRdb lists only in-frame clones, some missing. This sample has roughly 310,000 clones, with roughly 90% found just once. This TCR was sampled from a woman aged 50 to 60 with active or convalescent COVID-19. Material: peripheral blood.

DNA of the CDR3: TGTGCCAGCAGTTTAGGAGGGACAGAAGAGACCCAGTACTTC. As protein: CASSLGGTEETQYF. The J gene is TRBJ2-5, the V gene TRBV5-4, with D possibly matching TRBD1 (7 bases). The germline CDR1 and CDR2 sequences are SGHNT and YYREEE (reference sequence). The CDR3 length is 14 residues. Trimming took 5 bases from V and 3 from J, leaving 14 bases between them.